This T cell receptor beta chain was sequenced for a study of blood T cells in healthy people across ages. Points from the study as a whole: Naive T cell percentage showed a strong correlation with the diversity of TCR beta.

Regarding this clonotype: The antigen remains unidentified.

With a J-beta primer mix and a sample-barcoded 5' primer, a second PCR ran about 7 to 12 cycles. Each sample provided no less than 2.5 million CDR3-containing paired-end reads. TCRdb re-called the 5' RACE reads through MiXCR, storing one row per CDR3 protein. The sample lists 700,000 or so distinct CDR3 sequences, approximately 22% occurring once. This sequence originates from a man in his sixties or seventies in good health. The sample comprised blood.

CDR3 sequence (DNA): TGCAGTGCCGGGGCACAGGAAGCCTCAAACTATGGCTACACCTTC. Translation gives CSAGAQEASNYGYTF. The chain recombines TRBV20-1 with TRBJ1-2; perhaps TRBD1 as D (5 bases). The CDR3 is 15 amino acids. V lost 6 bases and J 2 bases, leaving 19 bases between the germline ends. CDR1 and CDR2 from the germline V gene are DFQATT and SNEGSKA (reference sequence).